This T cell receptor beta chain was found in a study of T cells in Graves' hyperthyroidism and ophthalmopathy. Study observations and caveats: Most expanded thyroid clonotypes above 0.001 also appeared in blood.

Across 18 months, stable Graves' hyperthyroidism was marked by no progression to ophthalmopathy. It was uncontrolled infection, other autoimmune disease, pregnancy or lactation that excluded patients. Every diagnosis used clinical symptoms, serum thyroxine and TRAb, thyroid ultrasound and orbital computed tomography. Researchers amplified the TCR beta CDR3 regions from RNA transcripts. During a first-round RT-PCR of the TCR CDR3, the HTBI primer set was used. TCRdb reanalysed the multiplex PCR reads using MiXCR and keeps one entry per CDR3 protein. The sample lists some 300,000 distinct CDR3 sequences, approximately 17% seen once, with roughly 33% in the top ten. As concerns this clonotype: Antigen unknown.

The CDR3 spans 15 residues. The germline V gene has CDR1 MDHEN and CDR2 SYDVKM. Between the trimmed V and J ends, which lost 3 bases and 2 bases, there was a span of 11 bases. The chain links TRBV28 to TRBJ1-5; no firm D call. The source material was blood. This receptor was taken from a man younger than 40 with Graves' hyperthyroidism. CDR3 sequence: CASSFSQERNQPQHF. In DNA form, the CDR3 reads TGTGCCAGCAGTTTTAGTCAGGAGCGCAATCAGCCCCAGCATTTT.